Below are 14 T cell receptor beta chains sequenced from a single sample in a study of shared clonotypes between healthy human individuals. Profiling relied on immunoSEQ multiplex PCR, and the TCRdb table lists in-frame clones only, not all of them. This table has nearly 1 million clones, 70% to 85% appearing once. What was sequenced was memory CD4+ T cells sorted from blood. The subset was: CD45RA-negative fraction. The receptors derive from a young man in good health.

The chain has TRBV10-2 and TRBJ2-2; TRBD2 agrees at 8 bases. Trimming at V came to 3 bases and at J to 0 bases, leaving 3 bases not matched to a gene. The CDR3 has 16 residues. Germline V CDR1 and CDR2: WSHSY, SAAADI. The CDR3 coding sequence is TGCGCCAGCAGTGAAACGGGAGGGGCGAACACCGGGGAGCTGTTTTTT. This codes for CASSETGGANTGELFF.

V and J are TRBV12-5 and TRBJ1-2, with TRBD1 matching over 8 bases. V lost 6 bases to trimming and J lost 1 base; unmatched junction nucleotides: 13. Germline V gene data show CDR1 as LGHNT and CDR2 as FRNRAP. CDR3 length: 17 amino acids. For the CDR3, the DNA is TGTGCTAGTGGCAAAAGCGGACAGGGTCCATTTAACTATGGCTACACCTTC. Protein product: CASGKSGQGPFNYGYTF.

Points on this clone: Other DNA sequences within the sample encode an identical CDR3. The chain recombines TRBV6-1 with TRBJ1-6; D remains unclear. This CDR3 spans 11 amino acids. V lost 0 bases, J lost 10 bases, and 1 base lay in between. Germline assignment: CDR1 MNHNS and CDR2 SASEGT. CDR3 amino acids: CASSEASPLHF. The DNA for the CDR3 is TGTGCCAGCAGTGAAGCATCACCCCTCCACTTT.

V and J are TRBV10-2 and TRBJ1-4; weak D call: TRBD1 (6 bases). The length of the CDR3 is 15 residues. Germline V CDR1 and CDR2: WSHSY, SAAADI. Deletions cut 6 bases from V and 1 base from J, with 12 bases between. The CDR3 DNA reads as TGCGCCAGCAGGCCCCTACAGGGAACTAATGAAAAACTGTTTTTT. Translation gives CASRPLQGTNEKLFF.

The chain combines TRBV11-2 with TRBJ2-2, with a tentative D call TRBD1 (6 bases). Deletions cut 6 bases from V and 0 bases from J, with 23 bases between. This CDR3 is 19 amino acids long. Germline CDR1 reads SGHAT; CDR2 reads FQNNGV. CDR3 DNA: TGTGCCAGCAGGCATATCCGGGACACTACACGCTCGAACACCGGGGAGCTGTTTTTT. The encoded protein is CASRHIRDTTRSNTGELFF.

The chain employs TRBV5-5 and TRBJ2-6; maybe TRBD2 (5 bases). Trimming removed 0 bases from V and 5 bases from J, with 12 bases in between. The CDR3 contains 16 residues. CDR1 and CDR2 (germline): SGHKS, YYEKEE (reference sequence). The CDR3 bases are TGTGCCAGCAGCTTGGAGTTAACTAGGAGGGCCAACGTCCTGACTTTC. Protein: CASSLELTRRANVLTF.

The J gene is TRBJ2-2, the V gene TRBV19; 11 nucleotides align to TRBD2. The CDR3 has 17 amino acids. From germline, CDR1 is LNHDA and CDR2 SQIVND (reference sequence). V lost 4 bases to trimming and J lost 2 bases; unmatched junction nucleotides: 6. Here the CDR3 reads CASSRTSGYINTGELFF. CDR3 DNA sequence: TGTGCCAGTAGTAGGACTAGCGGGTACATTAACACCGGGGAGCTGTTTTTT.

The rearrangement uses TRBV10-3 and TRBJ1-2; 8 nucleotides align to TRBD1. Trimming took 5 bases from V and 0 from J; bases not matched to a gene: 11. This CDR3 is 17 amino acids long. Germline V gene lookup returns CDR1 ENHRY and CDR2 SYGVKD. In DNA, the CDR3 is TGTGCCATCAGTAAAGGGGACAGGCCTAAAGCTAACTATGGCTACACCTTC. It yields the protein CAISKGDRPKANYGYTF.

The chain links TRBV6-5 to TRBJ2-6, with TRBD1 as a possible D gene (6 bases). The V gene lost 6 bases and the J gene lost 0 bases, with 9 bases spanning the gap. CDR3 size: 15 residues. Germline loops: CDR1 MNHEY, CDR2 SVGAGI. The CDR3 DNA follows: TGTGCCAGCAGCATGGACAGCTCTGGGGCCAACGTCCTGACTTTC. It specifies CASSMDSSGANVLTF.

The rearrangement joins TRBV5-4 to TRBJ2-7; 7 bases fit TRBD1. The CDR3 has 15 amino acids. After removal of 4 bases from V and 1 base from J, the junction contained 8 bases not matched to a gene. CDR1 and CDR2 from the germline V gene are SGHNT and YYREEE (reference sequence). Written as DNA, the CDR3 is TGTGCCAGCAGCCCGACAGGGCAAGCTTCCTACGAGCAGTACTTC. It codes for CASSPTGQASYEQYF.

V is TRBV5-1 and J is TRBJ1-2; D is possibly TRBD1 (5 bases). The CDR3 has 15 residues. Germline CDR1 is SGHRS and CDR2 is YFSETQ. V dropped 1 base and J dropped 6 bases, with 16 bases sitting between them. The CDR3 sequence: CASSLSTESPNGYTF. CDR3 sequence (DNA): TGCGCCAGCAGCTTGTCGACAGAGTCCCCTAATGGCTACACCTTC.

This chain joins TRBV6-5 and TRBJ2-1; unclear D gene. CDR3 length: 14 residues. The germline V and J ends were trimmed by 2 bases and 8 bases, with 13 bases remaining between them. CDR1 is MNHEY and CDR2 is SVGAGI in the germline V gene. The CDR3 loop is CASSYRDIHDEQFF. The CDR3 coding sequence is TGTGCCAGCAGTTACCGCGACATCCATGATGAGCAGTTCTTC.

The table lists this clone with a count of one. The genes are TRBV28 and TRBJ1-2, with 7 bases aligning to TRBD1. Germline V lookup: CDR1 MDHEN, CDR2 SYDVKM. V lost 4 bases and J lost 8; bases outside the gene matches: 13. The CDR3 runs to 15 residues. This CDR3 reads CASSSIGQVPSGYTF. DNA of the CDR3: TGTGCCAGCAGTTCAATCGGACAGGTACCATCAGGCTACACCTTC.

The chain carries TRBV2 and TRBJ2-2; 9 nucleotides align to TRBD1. Unmatched junction bases numbered 6, after V lost 6 bases and J lost 4 bases. Germline assignment: CDR1 SNHLY and CDR2 FYNNEI. The CDR3 runs to 15 residues. In DNA, the CDR3 is TGTGCCAGCAGGGGACAGGGAGCTAGCACCGGGGAGCTGTTTTTT. As protein: CASRGQGASTGELFF. The full variable domain, with the rest looked up from reference TRBV2 and TRBJ2-2, is EPEVTQTPSHQVTQMGQEVILRCVPISNHLYFYWYRQILGQKVEFLVSFYNNEISEKSEIFDDQFSVERPDGSNFTLKIRSTKLEDSAMYFCASRGQGASTGELFFGEGSRLTVL.